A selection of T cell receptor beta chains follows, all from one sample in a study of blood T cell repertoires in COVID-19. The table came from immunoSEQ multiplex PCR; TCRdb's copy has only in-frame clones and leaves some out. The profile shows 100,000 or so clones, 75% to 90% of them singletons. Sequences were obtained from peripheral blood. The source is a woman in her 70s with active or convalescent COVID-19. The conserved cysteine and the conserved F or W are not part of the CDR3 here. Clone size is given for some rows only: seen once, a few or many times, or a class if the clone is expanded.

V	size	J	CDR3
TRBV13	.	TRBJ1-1	ASSSFGTGNTEAF
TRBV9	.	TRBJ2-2	ASSVDNSNTGELF
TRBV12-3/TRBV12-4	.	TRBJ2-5	ASGQRDRETQY
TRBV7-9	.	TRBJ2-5	ASSLASSGKETQY
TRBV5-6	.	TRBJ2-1	ASSGETGLAGGRQF
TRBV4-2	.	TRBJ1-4	ASSQVSRQGVEKLF
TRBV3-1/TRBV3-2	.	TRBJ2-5	ASSQAGRGEETQY
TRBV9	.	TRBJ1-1	ASSVLTNTEAF
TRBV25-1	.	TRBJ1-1	ASQTGGATEAF
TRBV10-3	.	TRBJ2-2	AIRSTGVAGELF
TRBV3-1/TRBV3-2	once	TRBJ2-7	ASSQEQGAYEQY
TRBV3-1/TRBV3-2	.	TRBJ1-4	ASSQAGQDRGKLF
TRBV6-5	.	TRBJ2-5	ASSRRDQETQY
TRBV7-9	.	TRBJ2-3	ASSFQGGTDTQY
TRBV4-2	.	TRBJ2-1	ASSQDRDSGGAAQGNNEQF
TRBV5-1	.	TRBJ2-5	ASSLIGQETQY
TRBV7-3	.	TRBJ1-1	ASSQRGQLEAF
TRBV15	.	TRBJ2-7	ATSREGGLYEQY
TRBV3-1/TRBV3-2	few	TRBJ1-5	ASSQGDRDPSNQPQH
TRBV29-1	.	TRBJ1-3	SVEDVGTGGSGNTIY
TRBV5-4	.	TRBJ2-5	ASSATGEYQETQY
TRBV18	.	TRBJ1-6	ASSELSNNSPLH
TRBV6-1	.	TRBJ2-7	ASSVKGRSGAYEQY
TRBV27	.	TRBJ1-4	ASSLKPGQGRKLF
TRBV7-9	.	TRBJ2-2	ASSFGLAGARDTGELF
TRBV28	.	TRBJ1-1	ASSRVDSEAF
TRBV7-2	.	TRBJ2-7	ASSSRGGWEQY
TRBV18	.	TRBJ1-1	ASSPVTGSEAF
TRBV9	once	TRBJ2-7	ASSFGQVGYEQY
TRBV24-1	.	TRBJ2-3	ATSRSGTGATDTQY
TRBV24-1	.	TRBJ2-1	ATSNVIAGVSYNEQF
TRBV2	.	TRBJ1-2	ASIRTSREDGYT
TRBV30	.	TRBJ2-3	AWSVGTSSTDTQY
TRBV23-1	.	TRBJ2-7	ASSQSWAQRSYEQY
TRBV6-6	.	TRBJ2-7	AGRQGSSYEQY
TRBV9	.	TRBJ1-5	ASSVGVGGGQPQH
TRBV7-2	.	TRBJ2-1	ASSSGLAGEQF
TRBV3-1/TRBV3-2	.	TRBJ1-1	ASSPNRGEAF
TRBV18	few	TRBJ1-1	ASSPPDRMNTEAF
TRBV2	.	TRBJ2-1	ASSASGDSYNEQF
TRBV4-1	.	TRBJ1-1	ASSQDSGGGNTEAF
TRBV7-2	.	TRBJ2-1	ASSLRTSGSNEQF
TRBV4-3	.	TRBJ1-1	ASSQDPGAGTEAF
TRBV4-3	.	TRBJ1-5	ASSQDLQANQPQH
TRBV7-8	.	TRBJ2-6	ASSLIATGSGANVLT
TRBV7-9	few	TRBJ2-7	ASSLAVAGESEQY
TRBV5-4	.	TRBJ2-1	ASSKGLPKGNEQF
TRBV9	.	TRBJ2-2	ASSVDSPNTGELF
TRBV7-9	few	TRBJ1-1	ASSYREYTEAF